The rows below give T cell receptor beta chains drawn from one sample of a study of blood T cell repertoires in COVID-19. This table comes from immunoSEQ multiplex PCR, and its TCRdb copy is limited to in-frame clones, with some not included. The top ten hold roughly 2.8% of the sample, which has 150,000 to 200,000 clones, under 85% seen once. The specimen was peripheral blood. The receptor source for this set is an older man with acute or convalescent COVID-19. CDR3s include the opening cysteine and the closing phenylalanine or tryptophan.

V gene,CDR3 length,CDR3 protein
TRBV29-1,17,CSVESRDRGRRRTEAFF
TRBV20-1,14,CSASLGLAQETQYF
TRBV6-1,16,CASSEAPGVSNQPQHF
TRBV6-5,15,CASSHRGVGANVLTF
TRBV6-6,15,CASSEGQGIGNTIYF
TRBV11-2,18,CASSLDRRDSEFTGELFF
TRBV28,13,CASTGGSGYEQYF
TRBV21-1,17,CASSKRTGAHRNEKLFF
TRBV19,13,CASTYRTNYGYTF
TRBV24-1,14,CATSDLAGSETQYF
TRBV6-5,13,CASSFTGGYEQYF
TRBV5-6,18,CASSTEGSGRVSGKEQYF
TRBV11-2,18,CASSMGAGLFDSGNTIYF
TRBV6-5,13,CASRWTGDYEQYF
TRBV11-2,16,CASSLGPGGEKYGYTF
TRBV9,14,CASKEEYSGNTIYF
TRBV2,14,CASSIRTGGDGYTF
TRBV7-2,16,CASSPDSGGAKNIQYF
TRBV27,16,CASSLFADHSYNEQFF
TRBV18,15,CASSGQGAGNTEAFF
TRBV5-4,14,CASSYRDREYEQYF
TRBV20-1,15,CSASVGQANTGELFF
TRBV6-5,14,CASSTTTGVNEQFF
TRBV5-1,16,CASSPAAQGQGSGYTF
TRBV28,11,CASSSTGGYTF
TRBV5-4,16,CASSVGGDRAYNEQFF
TRBV28,18,CASSFPSRGGDGNQPQHF